This T cell receptor beta chain was recovered during a study of blood T cell repertoires in COVID-19. Looking at the study overall: Sites in the United States, Italy and Spain provided acute and convalescent COVID-19 samples.

Trimming took 0 bases from V and 0 from J, leaving 9 bases between them. Germline loops: CDR1 LGHNA, CDR2 YNFKEQ. The CDR3 has 16 amino acids. Original processing notes: Nucleated cell counts were estimated from reference gene primer amplification. The repertoire was sequenced with immunoSEQ multiplex PCR; TCRdb's copy has only in-frame clones and lacks some. V and J calls and clone size are given by that table; D and trimming were obtained from the DNA. The data hold 45,000 to 50,000 clones, with 65% to 80% observed a single time. This sequence originates from a human donor with active or convalescent COVID-19. The donor label of this sample is uncertain. The sequenced sample was peripheral blood. The chain has TRBV4-2 and TRBJ1-3; weak D call: TRBD1 (5 bases). The CDR3 here is CASSQDQGRSGNTIYF. The CDR3 DNA sequence: TGTGCCAGCAGCCAAGATCAGGGTCGCTCTGGAAACACCATATATTTT.